The clone carrying this TCR beta chain has just a few counts. This record comes from a study of early T cells in non-severe SARS-CoV-2 infection. About the research overall: Sequencing was performed on bulk RNA from unsorted whole blood, leaving chains unpaired.

The CDR3 contains 11 residues. The V gene's germline CDR1 is GTSNPN and CDR2 SVGIG (reference sequence). V lost 5 bases and J lost 7, with 12 bases in between. Unique molecular identifiers tagged individual cDNA molecules. MiXCR, applied by TCRdb to the 5' RACE reads, yields one record per CDR3 protein. In the table there are 55,000 to 75,000 distinct CDR3 sequences, roughly an eighth of which are singletons. Sequencing was performed on whole blood. The clonotype was recovered from an adult who was a healthcare worker with PCR-confirmed SARS-CoV-2 infection or an uninfected control (not recorded which). The rearrangement links TRBV30 to TRBJ2-7; D perhaps matches TRBD1 (8 bases). CDR3 nucleotides: TGTGCCTGGCAACAGGGGGGGGAGCAGTACTTC. Translated: CAWQQGGEQYF.